Sequencing of this T cell receptor beta chain was carried out in a study of T cells expressing NK-cell markers. Looking at the study overall: Researchers got TCR beta repertoires out of sorted CD3+CD56+NKG2C+, CD3+CD56+NKG2C- and CD3+CD56-NKG2C+ T cells.

Germline-derived CDR1 and CDR2 are MNHEY and SVGEGT. The CDR3 is made up of 14 amino acids. It was by 5'RACE template switching with UMIs that TCR beta cDNA was made. Following a re-call of the 5' RACE reads, TCRdb has one entry per CDR3 protein and lacks DNA. Recorded for this sample: about 370,000 distinct CDR3 sequences. The sequenced sample consisted of blood T cells: a sorted CD56 or NKG2C T cell subset, CD4+ or CD8+ T cells, or bulk PBMC T cells (not recorded which). This rearrangement joins TRBV6-2 or TRBV6-3 to TRBJ1-2; TCRdb's D call of TRBD1 is untestable without DNA. The sequence came from a woman aged 45-65 years in good health. This CDR3 is CASAEGQGNYGYTF.